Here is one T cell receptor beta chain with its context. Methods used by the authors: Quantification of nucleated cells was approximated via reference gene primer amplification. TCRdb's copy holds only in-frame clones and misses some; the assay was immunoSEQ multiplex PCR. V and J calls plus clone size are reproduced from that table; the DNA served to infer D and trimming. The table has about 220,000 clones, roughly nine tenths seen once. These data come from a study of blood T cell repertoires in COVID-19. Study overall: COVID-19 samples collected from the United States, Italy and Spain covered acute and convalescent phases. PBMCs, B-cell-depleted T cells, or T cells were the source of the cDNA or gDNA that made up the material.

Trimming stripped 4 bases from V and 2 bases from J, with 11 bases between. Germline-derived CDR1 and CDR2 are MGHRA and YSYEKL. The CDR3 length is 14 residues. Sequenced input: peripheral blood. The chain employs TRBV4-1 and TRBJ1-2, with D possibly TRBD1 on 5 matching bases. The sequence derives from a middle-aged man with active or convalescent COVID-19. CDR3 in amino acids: CASSPSGGNYGYTF. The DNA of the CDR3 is TGCGCCAGCAGCCCAAGCGGGGGGAACTATGGCTACACCTTC.